Listed here are 21 T cell receptor beta chains from one sample, sequenced in a study of beta chain features in type 1 diabetes. The investigators reverse transcribed all of the isolated RNA, so they sequenced expressed TCRB transcripts. Assay: immunoSEQ multiplex PCR; the TCRdb copy retains only in-frame clones and omits some. The table has approximately 120,000 clones, 40% seen once. Sequenced: stem cell memory CD4+ T cells from blood. The receptors shown here come from a woman aged 18 to 35 in good health.

The chain recombines TRBV25-1 with TRBJ2-1; D uncertain. The ends were cut back, 1 base at V and 0 bases at J, with 13 bases in the middle. CDR1 is MGHDK, CDR2 SYGVNS, per germline. The CDR3 covers 17 residues. As DNA, the CDR3 is TGTGCCAGCAGTGAATTAATGGCCGGGTCCTCCTACAATGAGCAGTTCTTC. This translates into CASSELMAGSSYNEQFF. The variable domain in full, with the rest retrieved from reference TRBV25-1 and TRBJ2-1, is EADIYQTPRYLVIGTGKKITLECSQTMGHDKMYWYQQDPGMELHLIHYSYGVNSTEKGDLSSESTVSRIRTEHFPLTLESARPSHTSQYLCASSELMAGSSYNEQFFGPGTRLTVL.

This clone was detected a few times. The chain links TRBV5-1 to TRBJ2-4; possible D gene TRBD2, 5 bases. The CDR3 is 16 residues long. Germline CDR1 and CDR2: SGHRS and YFSETQ. Trimming took 4 bases from V and 1 from J, leaving 15 bases between them. DNA of the CDR3: TGCGCCAGCAGCATAGACCCGACGGGGGCCAAAAACATTCAGTACTTC. Translation gives CASSIDPTGAKNIQYF.

This clone was seen a handful of times. V usage is TRBV2 and J usage is TRBJ1-5; TRBD1 agrees at 10 bases. After removal of 6 bases from V and 7 bases from J, the junction contained 6 bases not matched to a gene. The CDR3 consists of 14 residues. Germline V gene sequence: CDR1 SNHLY, CDR2 FYNNEI. CDR3 protein: CASSDDRGLQPQHF. The CDR3, as DNA: TGTGCCAGCAGCGACGACAGGGGGCTCCAGCCCCAGCATTTT.

This clone has more than one count but fewer than ten. The chain carries TRBV15 and TRBJ1-5; D possibly corresponds to TRBD1 (5 bases). This CDR3 contains 14 residues. V lost 2 bases to trimming and J lost 4 bases, with 9 bases between them. Germline-derived CDR1 and CDR2 are LNHNV and YYDKDF (reference sequence). This CDR3 is CATSRQGGNQPQHF. The CDR3 DNA sequence: TGTGCCACCAGCAGACAGGGTGGAAATCAGCCCCAGCATTTT.

This chain links TRBV15 with TRBJ2-1, with D maybe TRBD1 (5 bases). Trimming left V 2 bases short and J 3 bases short, with 11 bases between. The CDR3 covers 15 residues. In germline, CDR1 is LNHNV, CDR2 YYDKDF (reference sequence). The CDR3 loop reads CATSRRAGIYNEQFF. The CDR3 nucleotides read TGTGCCACCAGCAGAAGGGCAGGGATCTACAATGAGCAGTTCTTC.

This clone has more than one count but fewer than ten. The J gene is TRBJ1-2, the V gene TRBV30; 7 bases map to TRBD1. V dropped 2 bases and J dropped 8; count of bases not matched to a gene: 17. The CDR3 is made up of 16 amino acids. Germline V CDR1 and CDR2: GTSNPN, SVGIG (reference sequence). Here the CDR3 reads CAWSTPNRGIRYGYTF. The CDR3 DNA reads as TGTGCCTGGAGTACACCTAACAGGGGTATTAGGTACGGCTACACCTTC.

J is TRBJ1-1 and V is TRBV28; D remains unclear. CDR1 and CDR2 (germline): MDHEN, SYDVKM. This CDR3 is 13 amino acids long. V was cut by 7 bases and J by 8 bases, with 17 bases left in between. The CDR3 region is CASTLHNLLEAFF. CDR3 DNA sequence: TGTGCCAGCACCTTACATAACCTTTTAGAAGCTTTCTTT.

The J gene is TRBJ2-3, the V gene TRBV6-1; the match to TRBD2 covers 8 bases. V shed 6 bases and J 2 bases; nucleotides not matched to a gene: 7. The CDR3 consists of 15 residues. Germline CDR1 reads MNHNS; CDR2 reads SASEGT. The CDR3 bases are TGTGCCAGCAGCAGCGGGAGTCGTATCACAGATACGCAGTATTTT. Encoded protein: CASSSGSRITDTQYF.

The chain carries TRBV30 and TRBJ1-2, with 9 bases matching TRBD1. Germline lookup yields CDR1 GTSNPN and CDR2 SVGIG (reference sequence). CDR3 size: 13 residues. The junction had 7 bases not matched to a gene; V was cut back by 3 bases and J by 8 bases. The chain's CDR3 is CAWRLRTGVGYTF. CDR3 bases: TGTGCCTGGAGGCTACGGACAGGGGTCGGCTACACCTTC.

The chain has TRBV6-1 and TRBJ1-5; 9 bases fit TRBD1. V trimming: 3 bases; J trimming: 7 bases; junction bases outside the gene matches: 10. Germline loops: CDR1 MNHNS, CDR2 SASEGT. The CDR3 is 16 residues long. The CDR3, as DNA: TGTGCCAGCAGTGACTTACAGGGGGCGAAGAGCCAGCCCCAGCATTTT. Its translation: CASSDLQGAKSQPQHF.

This chain connects TRBV29-1 to TRBJ2-6; tentatively, D is TRBD1 (6 bases). The CDR3 is made up of 15 amino acids. V lost 1 base to trimming and J lost 3 bases, with 10 bases between them. Germline CDR1 reads SQVTM; CDR2 reads ANQGSEA. CDR3 residues: CSVEASRGGANVLTF. The CDR3 nucleotides read TGCAGCGTTGAAGCCTCCAGGGGTGGGGCCAACGTCCTGACTTTC.

This clone was observed a handful of times. The chain joins TRBV16 to TRBJ1-5, with a possible D match to TRBD1 (6 bases). The germline gives CDR1 KGHSY, CDR2 FQNENV. V lost 4 bases, J lost 4 bases, and 11 bases lay in between. This CDR3 comprises 14 residues. CDR3 residues: CASSLRGGNQPQHF. DNA for the CDR3: TGTGCCAGCAGCCTAAGAGGGGGAAATCAGCCCCAGCATTTT.

Details on this clone: A read error may produce the germline difference seen at one junction end. Other DNA sequences in this sample translate to the same CDR3. The chain couples TRBV16 to TRBJ1-1, with 9 bases fitting TRBD1. Looked up from germline, CDR1 is KGHSY and CDR2 is FQNENV. The CDR3 is 16 residues long. The CDR3 here is CASSPQLTGGVTEAFF. DNA for the CDR3: TGTGCCAGCAGCCCCCAATTGACAGGGGGGGTGACTGAAGCTTTCTTC.

The chain carries TRBV6-5 and TRBJ2-1, with 10 bases fitting TRBD2. CDR1 and CDR2 (germline): MNHEY, SVGAGI. V lost 2 bases, J lost 5 bases, and 6 bases stayed unmatched. CDR3 length equals 16 residues. The CDR3 bases are TGTGCCAGCAGTTACGCGTGGACTAGCGGCAACAATGAGCAGTTCTTC. Encoded protein: CASSYAWTSGNNEQFF.

The genes are TRBV18 and TRBJ2-2, with TRBD2 matching 11 bases. CDR1 and CDR2 from the germline V gene are KGHSH and LQKENI. CDR3 size: 18 residues. The V gene end was trimmed by 0 bases and the J gene end by 5 bases; junction bases not matched to a gene: 8. CDR3 protein: CASSPPGLAGGQTGELFF. The CDR3 coding sequence is TGTGCCAGCTCACCACCGGGGCTAGCGGGAGGACAAACCGGGGAGCTGTTTTTT.

J is TRBJ2-5 and V is TRBV7-9; no clear D gene. V dropped 1 base and J dropped 4 bases, with 7 bases sitting between them. Germline CDR1 SEHNR, CDR2 FQNEAQ (reference sequence). CDR3 length equals 13 residues. This CDR3 is CASSLGGGETQYF. The DNA of the CDR3 is TGTGCCAGCAGCTTAGGCGGCGGAGAGACCCAGTACTTC.

This clone turned up a few times. The CDR3 region has the DNA TGTGCCAGCAGCCCTACCAGGGGGCAGGGTGCGTGGCAGTACTTC. Protein product: CASSPTRGQGAWQYF. V is TRBV7-2 and J is TRBJ2-7, with 8 bases identical to TRBD1. The germline V gene has CDR1 SGHTA and CDR2 FQGNSA. V was pared by 5 bases and J by 9 bases, with 15 bases of the junction left unmatched. This CDR3 is 15 amino acids long.

This chain links TRBV14 with TRBJ2-1; maybe TRBD2 (6 bases). Trimming took 0 bases from V and 2 from J, leaving 20 bases between them. Germline CDR1 and CDR2: SGHDN and FVKESK. The CDR3 is made up of 19 amino acids. CDR3 loop: CASSQEEGIWGRPYNEQFF. The CDR3 DNA reads TGTGCCAGCAGCCAAGAAGAGGGGATATGGGGGAGGCCCTACAATGAGCAGTTCTTC.

The V and J genes are TRBV28 and TRBJ2-7, with TRBD2 identical over 8 bases. Germline-derived CDR1 and CDR2 are MDHEN and SYDVKM. V was pared by 6 bases and J by 1 base, with 8 bases of the junction left unmatched. CDR3 length: 15 amino acids. The CDR3 sequence: CASSPLAGFSYEQYF. The CDR3 nucleotides read TGTGCCAGCAGCCCATTAGCGGGATTTTCCTACGAGCAGTACTTC.

This chain uses TRBV11-2 with TRBJ2-5; the match to TRBD2 covers 10 bases. The J call is in doubt because the DNA end fits TRBJ2-7 better. This CDR3 region has 14 residues. Germline-derived CDR1 and CDR2 are SGHAT and FQNNGV. CDR3 protein: CASSTSGKVYEQYF. For the CDR3, the DNA is TGTGCCAGCAGTACTAGCGGGAAGGTCTACGAGCAGTACTTC.

This clone was counted only a few times. The gene calls are TRBV5-1 and TRBJ2-7; 8 bases are shared with TRBD2. The CDR3 consists of 15 residues. Trimming at V came to 2 bases and at J to 3 bases, leaving 7 bases not matched to a gene. Germline CDR1 and CDR2: SGHRS and YFSETQ. The CDR3 DNA follows: TGCGCCAGCAGCTTTGGGAGCGGGAGTGGCTACGAGCAGTACTTC. Translated: CASSFGSGSGYEQYF.